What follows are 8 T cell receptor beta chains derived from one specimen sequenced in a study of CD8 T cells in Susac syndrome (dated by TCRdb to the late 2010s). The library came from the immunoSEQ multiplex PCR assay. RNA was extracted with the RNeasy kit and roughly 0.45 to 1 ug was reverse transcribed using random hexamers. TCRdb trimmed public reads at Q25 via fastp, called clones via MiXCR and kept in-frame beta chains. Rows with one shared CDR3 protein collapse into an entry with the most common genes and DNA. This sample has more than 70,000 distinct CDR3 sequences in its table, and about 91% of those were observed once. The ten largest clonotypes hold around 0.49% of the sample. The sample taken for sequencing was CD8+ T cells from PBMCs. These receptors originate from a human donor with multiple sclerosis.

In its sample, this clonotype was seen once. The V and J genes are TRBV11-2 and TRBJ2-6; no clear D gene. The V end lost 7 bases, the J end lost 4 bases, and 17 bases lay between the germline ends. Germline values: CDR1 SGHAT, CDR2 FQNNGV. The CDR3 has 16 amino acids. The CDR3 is CASTVVPFHGANVLTF. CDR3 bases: TGTGCCAGCACCGTTGTCCCGTTCCACGGGGCCAACGTCCTGACTTTC.

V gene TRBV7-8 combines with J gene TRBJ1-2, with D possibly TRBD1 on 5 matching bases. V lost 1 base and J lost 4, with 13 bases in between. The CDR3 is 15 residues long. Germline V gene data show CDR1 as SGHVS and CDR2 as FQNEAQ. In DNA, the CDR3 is TGTGCCAGCAGCTTAGTACCGGGGGTTATCTATGGCTACACCTTC. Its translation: CASSLVPGVIYGYTF.

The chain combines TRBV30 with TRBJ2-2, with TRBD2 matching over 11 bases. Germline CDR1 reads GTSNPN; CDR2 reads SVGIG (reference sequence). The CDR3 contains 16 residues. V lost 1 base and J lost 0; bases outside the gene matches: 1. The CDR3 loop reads CAWSGLAGPNTGELFF. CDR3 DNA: TGTGCCTGGAGTGGACTAGCGGGGCCGAACACCGGGGAGCTGTTTTTT.

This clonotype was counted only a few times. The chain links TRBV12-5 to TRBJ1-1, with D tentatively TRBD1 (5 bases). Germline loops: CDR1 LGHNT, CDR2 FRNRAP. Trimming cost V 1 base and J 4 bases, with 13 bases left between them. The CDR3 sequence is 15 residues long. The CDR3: CASGLGDPLGTEAFF. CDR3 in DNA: TGTGCTAGTGGTTTGGGGGACCCCTTGGGCACTGAAGCTTTCTTT.

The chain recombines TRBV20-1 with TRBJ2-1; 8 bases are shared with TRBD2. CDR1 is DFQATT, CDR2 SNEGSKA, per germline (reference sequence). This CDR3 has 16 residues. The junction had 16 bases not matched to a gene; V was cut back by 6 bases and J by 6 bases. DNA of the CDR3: TGCAGTGCGCTAGATTCTAGCGGGTACGGGGGCAATGAGCAGTTCTTC. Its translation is CSALDSSGYGGNEQFF.

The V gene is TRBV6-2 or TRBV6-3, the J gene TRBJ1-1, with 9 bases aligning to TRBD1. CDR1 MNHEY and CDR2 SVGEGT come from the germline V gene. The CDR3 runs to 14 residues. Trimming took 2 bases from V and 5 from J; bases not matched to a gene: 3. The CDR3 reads CASSYPGQGTEAFF. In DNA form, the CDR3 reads TGTGCCAGCAGTTACCCTGGACAGGGGACTGAAGCTTTCTTT.

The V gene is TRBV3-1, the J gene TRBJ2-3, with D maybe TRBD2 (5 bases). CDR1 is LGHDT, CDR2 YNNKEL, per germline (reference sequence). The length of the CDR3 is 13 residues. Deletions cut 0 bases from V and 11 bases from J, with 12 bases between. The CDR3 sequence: CASSQDPNGVQYF. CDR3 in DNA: TGTGCCAGCAGCCAAGATCCCAACGGGGTGCAGTATTTT.

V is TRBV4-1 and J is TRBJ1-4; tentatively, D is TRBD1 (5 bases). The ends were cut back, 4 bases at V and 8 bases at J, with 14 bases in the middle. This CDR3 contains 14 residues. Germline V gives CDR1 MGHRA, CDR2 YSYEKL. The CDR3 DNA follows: TGCGCCAGCAGCCCCTGGGCCAGGGCCGAAAAACTGTTTTTT. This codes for CASSPWARAEKLFF.